The TCR beta chain described here comes from a study of T cell repertoires in cytomegalovirus infection. This clonotype was seen a handful of times. The CDR3 runs 14 residues. The germline V gene has CDR1 DFQATT and CDR2 SNEGSKA (reference sequence). V was trimmed by 0 bases and J by 8 bases, leaving 14 bases between them. TCRdb recomputed calls from the reads with MiXCR, one row per CDR3 protein. The table shows about 440,000 distinct CDR3 sequences, with approximately 33% occurring only once. The V and J genes are TRBV20-1 and TRBJ1-5, with D possibly TRBD1 on 5 matching bases. The sequence came from a human donor in good health (CMV status not recorded). Some clones in this sample may be carry-over from other donors' samples. The sequenced sample consisted of PBMCs. The CDR3 DNA reads TGCAGTGCTAGAGAAGGGACCGCTGGAGAGCCCCAGCATTTT. Its translation: CSAREGTAGEPQHF.